This T cell receptor (beta chain) was observed in a study of T-cell reconstitution after alpha-beta-depleted transplantation in children. Study-level findings and limits: The main origin of T-cell counts and diversity one year after transplant was newly produced T cells.

Trimming took 0 bases from V and 5 from J; bases not matched to a gene: 7. CDR1 is SGHNT, CDR2 YYREEE, per germline (reference sequence). This CDR3 has 16 amino acids. Concerning this clonotype: Antigen: not known.

Researchers prepared the TCRbeta library using unique molecular identifiers, the study reports. A single record per CDR3 protein comes from TCRdb applying MiXCR to the PCR reads. The repertoire holds around 300,000 distinct CDR3 sequences, with 10% as singletons. The sample consisted of PBMCs, taken before TCRalphabeta/CD19-depleted stem cell transplant. The sequence was obtained from a boy less than two years old with acute myeloid leukemia, due to receive a stem cell transplant. The genes are TRBV5-4 and TRBJ2-1, with TRBD1 matching over 8 bases. CDR3 protein: CASSLEDREPNNEQFF. The DNA for the CDR3 is TGTGCCAGCAGCTTGGAGGACAGGGAACCTAACAATGAGCAGTTCTTC.